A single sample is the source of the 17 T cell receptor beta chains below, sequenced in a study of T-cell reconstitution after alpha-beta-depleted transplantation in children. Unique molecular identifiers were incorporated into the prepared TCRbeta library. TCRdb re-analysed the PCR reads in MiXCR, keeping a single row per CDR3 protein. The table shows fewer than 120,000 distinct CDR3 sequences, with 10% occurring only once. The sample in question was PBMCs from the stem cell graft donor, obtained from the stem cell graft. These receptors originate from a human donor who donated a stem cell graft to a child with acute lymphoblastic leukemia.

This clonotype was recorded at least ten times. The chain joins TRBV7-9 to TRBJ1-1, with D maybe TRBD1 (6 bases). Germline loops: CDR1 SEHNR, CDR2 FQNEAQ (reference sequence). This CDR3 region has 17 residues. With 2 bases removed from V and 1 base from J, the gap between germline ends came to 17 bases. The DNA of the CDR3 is TGTGCCAGCAGCTTAACGAAGGGGGGCAGGGGGAACACTGAAGCTTTCTTT. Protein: CASSLTKGGRGNTEAFF.

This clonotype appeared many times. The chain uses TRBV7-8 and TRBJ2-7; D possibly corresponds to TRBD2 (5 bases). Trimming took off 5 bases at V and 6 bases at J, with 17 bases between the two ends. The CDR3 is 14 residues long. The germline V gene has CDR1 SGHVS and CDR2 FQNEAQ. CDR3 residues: CASSGRVGLSEQYF. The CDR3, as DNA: TGTGCCAGCAGCGGGCGGGTCGGCCTAAGCGAGCAGTACTTC.

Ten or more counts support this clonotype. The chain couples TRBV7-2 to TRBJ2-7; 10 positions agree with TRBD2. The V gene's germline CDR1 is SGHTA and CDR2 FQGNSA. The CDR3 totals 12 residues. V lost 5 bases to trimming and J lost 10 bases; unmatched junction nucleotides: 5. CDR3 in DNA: TGTGCCAGCAGCCAAGGACTAGCGGATCAGTACTTC. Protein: CASSQGLADQYF.

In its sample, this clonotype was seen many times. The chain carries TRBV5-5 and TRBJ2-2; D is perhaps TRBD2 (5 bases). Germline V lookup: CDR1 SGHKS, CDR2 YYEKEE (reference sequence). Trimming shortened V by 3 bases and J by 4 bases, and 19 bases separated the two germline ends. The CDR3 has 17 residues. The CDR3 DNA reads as TGTGCCAGCAGCTCTTTGGGGAGACGCGTCTCCACCGGGGAGCTGTTTTTT. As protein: CASSSLGRRVSTGELFF.

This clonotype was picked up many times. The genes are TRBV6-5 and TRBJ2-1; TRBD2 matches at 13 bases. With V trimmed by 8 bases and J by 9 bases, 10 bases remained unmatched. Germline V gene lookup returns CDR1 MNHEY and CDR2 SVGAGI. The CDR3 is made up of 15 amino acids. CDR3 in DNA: TGTGCCAGCTTCCGACTAGCGGGAGGTTCGGGTGAGCAGTTCTTC. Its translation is CASFRLAGGSGEQFF.

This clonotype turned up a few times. This chain's CDR3 is CASRIPGQGTDTQYF. The CDR3 coding sequence is TGTGCCAGTAGGATTCCGGGACAGGGCACAGATACGCAGTATTTT. The chain combines TRBV19 with TRBJ2-3; the match to TRBD1 covers 8 bases. Germline V gives CDR1 LNHDA, CDR2 SQIVND (reference sequence). V dropped 6 bases and J dropped 1; count of bases not matched to a gene: 6. CDR3 length: 15 residues.

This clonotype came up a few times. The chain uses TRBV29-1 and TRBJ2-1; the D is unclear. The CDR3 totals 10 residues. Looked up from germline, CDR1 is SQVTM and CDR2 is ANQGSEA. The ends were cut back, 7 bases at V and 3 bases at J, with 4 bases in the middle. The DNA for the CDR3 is TGCAGCGCCATCTACAATGAGCAGTTCTTC. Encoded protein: CSAIYNEQFF.

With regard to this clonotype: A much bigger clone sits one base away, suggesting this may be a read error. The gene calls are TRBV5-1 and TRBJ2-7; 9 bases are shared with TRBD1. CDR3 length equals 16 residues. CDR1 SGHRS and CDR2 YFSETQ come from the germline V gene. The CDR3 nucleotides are TGCACCAGCAGCTTGGTGGCCGGGACAGGGTCGGGCGAGCAGTACTTC. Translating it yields CTSSLVAGTGSGEQYF.

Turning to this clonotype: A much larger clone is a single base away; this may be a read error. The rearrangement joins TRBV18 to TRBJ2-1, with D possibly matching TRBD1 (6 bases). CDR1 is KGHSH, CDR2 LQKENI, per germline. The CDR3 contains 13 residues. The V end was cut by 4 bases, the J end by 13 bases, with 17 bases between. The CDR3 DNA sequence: TGTGCCAGCTCACTTATTGATTGGACAGACCAGTTCTTC. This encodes CASSLIDWTDQFF.

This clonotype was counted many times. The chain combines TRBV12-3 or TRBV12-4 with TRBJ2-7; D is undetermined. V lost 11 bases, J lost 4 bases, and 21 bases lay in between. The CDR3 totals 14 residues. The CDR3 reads CASWVIRHSYEQYF. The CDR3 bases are TGTGCCTCGTGGGTTATCAGGCATTCGTACGAGCAGTACTTC.

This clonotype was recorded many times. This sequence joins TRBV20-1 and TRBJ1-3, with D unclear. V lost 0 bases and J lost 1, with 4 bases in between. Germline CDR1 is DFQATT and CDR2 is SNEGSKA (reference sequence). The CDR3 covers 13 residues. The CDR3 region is CSAREPSGNTIYF. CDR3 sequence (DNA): TGCAGTGCTAGAGAGCCTTCTGGAAACACCATATATTTT.

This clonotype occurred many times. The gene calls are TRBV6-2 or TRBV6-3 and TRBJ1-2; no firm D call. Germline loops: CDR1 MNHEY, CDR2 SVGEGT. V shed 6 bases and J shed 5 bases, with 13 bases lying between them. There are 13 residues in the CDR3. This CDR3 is CASSQGLFYGYTF. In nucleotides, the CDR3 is TGTGCCAGCAGCCAAGGACTCTTTTATGGCTACACCTTC.

The CDR3 protein is CAWSEGTVQETQYF. CDR3 sequence (DNA): TGTGCCTGGAGCGAAGGGACGGTTCAAGAGACCCAGTACTTC. The V and J genes are TRBV30 and TRBJ2-5, with D tentatively TRBD1 or TRBD2 (5 bases each). The CDR3 sequence is 14 residues long. Per the germline V gene, CDR1 is GTSNPN and CDR2 is SVGIG (reference sequence). Deletions cut 3 bases from V and 2 bases from J, with 13 bases between. Complete variable domain (other parts from reference TRBV30 and TRBJ2-5): SQTIHQWPATLVQPVGSPLSLECTVEGTSNPNLYWYRQAAGRGLQLLFYSVGIGQISSEVPQNLSASRPQDRQFILSSKKLLLSDSGFYLCAWSEGTVQETQYFGPGTRLLVL.

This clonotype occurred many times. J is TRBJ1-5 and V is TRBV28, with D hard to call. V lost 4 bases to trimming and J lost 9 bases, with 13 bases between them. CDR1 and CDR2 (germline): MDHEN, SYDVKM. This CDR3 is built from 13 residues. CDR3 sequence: CASSSPRVGPQHF. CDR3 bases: TGTGCCAGCAGTTCACCGCGGGTTGGGCCCCAGCATTTT.

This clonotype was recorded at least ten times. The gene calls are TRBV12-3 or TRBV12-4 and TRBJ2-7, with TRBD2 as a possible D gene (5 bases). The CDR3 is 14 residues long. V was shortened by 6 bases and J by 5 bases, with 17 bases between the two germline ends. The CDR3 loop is CASSRPQREDEQYF. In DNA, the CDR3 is TGTGCCAGCAGCCGCCCCCAACGGGAAGACGAGCAGTACTTC.

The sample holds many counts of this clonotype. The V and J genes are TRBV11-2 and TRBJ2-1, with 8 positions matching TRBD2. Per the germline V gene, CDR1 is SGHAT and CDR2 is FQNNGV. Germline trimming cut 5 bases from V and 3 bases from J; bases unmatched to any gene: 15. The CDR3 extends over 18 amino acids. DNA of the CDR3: TGTGCCAGCAGCCGATCGGGGCGGGGGGCCTCCGACTACAATGAGCAGTTCTTC. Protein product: CASSRSGRGASDYNEQFF.

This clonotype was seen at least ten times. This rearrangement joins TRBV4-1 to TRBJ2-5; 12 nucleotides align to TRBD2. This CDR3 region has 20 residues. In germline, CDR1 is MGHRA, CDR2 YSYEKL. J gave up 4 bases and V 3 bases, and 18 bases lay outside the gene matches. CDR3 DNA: TGCGCCAGCAGCCAGATAGGGCTACGATCCCTAGCGGGGGGGCCAGAGACCCAGTACTTC. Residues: CASSQIGLRSLAGGPETQYF.